The source of this T cell receptor (beta chain) is a study of CD8 T cells in Susac syndrome. The CDR3 loop spans 14 amino acids. Germline CDR1 and CDR2: MNHEY and SMNVEV (reference sequence). Between the trimmed V and J ends, which lost 5 bases and 4 bases, there was a span of 13 bases. The authors reverse transcribed roughly 0.5 to 1 ug RNA with random hexamers. Multiplex PCR with immunoSEQ amplified the TCR beta CDR3 across 54 Vbeta and 13 Jbeta. TCRdb re-analysed the immunoSEQ multiplex PCR reads in MiXCR, keeping a single row per CDR3 protein. The table has more than 150,000 distinct CDR3 sequences, approximately 94% seen once. Sequencing targeted TCR beta in T cells from blood (CD8+ and CD4+). It was negative isolation that provided the CD8+ and CD4+ T cells, whereas TEMRA cells were enriched by FACS.

The genes are TRBV27 and TRBJ2-3; D is perhaps TRBD2 (6 bases). The sequenced sample was CD8+ T cells from PBMCs. This clonotype was obtained from a human donor with multiple sclerosis. The CDR3 region is CASSGFREADTQYF. The CDR3 DNA is TGTGCCAGCAGTGGTTTCAGGGAGGCAGATACGCAGTATTTT.